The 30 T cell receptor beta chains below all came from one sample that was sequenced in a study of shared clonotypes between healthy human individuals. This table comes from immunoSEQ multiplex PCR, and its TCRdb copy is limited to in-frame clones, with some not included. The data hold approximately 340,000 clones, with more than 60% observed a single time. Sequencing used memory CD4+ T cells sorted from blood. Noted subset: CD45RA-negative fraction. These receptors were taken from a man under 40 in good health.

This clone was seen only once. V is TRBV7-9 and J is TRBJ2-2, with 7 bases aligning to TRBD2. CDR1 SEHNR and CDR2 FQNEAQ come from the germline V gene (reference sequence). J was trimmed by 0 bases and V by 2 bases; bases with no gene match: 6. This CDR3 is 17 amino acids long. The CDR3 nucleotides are TGTGCCAGCAGCTTAAGGCGGGGGAGCGCGAACACCGGGGAGCTGTTTTTT. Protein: CASSLRRGSANTGELFF. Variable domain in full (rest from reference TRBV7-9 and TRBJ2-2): DTGVSQNPRHKITKRGQNVTFRCDPISEHNRLYWYRQTLGQGPEFLTYFQNEAQLEKSRLLSDRFSAERPKGSFSTLEIQRTEQGDSAMYLCASSLRRGSANTGELFFGEGSRLTVL.

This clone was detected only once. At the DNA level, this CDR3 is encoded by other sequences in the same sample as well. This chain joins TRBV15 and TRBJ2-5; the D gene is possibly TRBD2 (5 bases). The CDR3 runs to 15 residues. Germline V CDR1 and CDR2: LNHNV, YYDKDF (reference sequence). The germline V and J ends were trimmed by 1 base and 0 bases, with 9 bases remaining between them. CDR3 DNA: TGTGCCACCAGCAGAGGCCCGGGAAACCAAGAGACCCAGTACTTC. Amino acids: CATSRGPGNQETQYF.

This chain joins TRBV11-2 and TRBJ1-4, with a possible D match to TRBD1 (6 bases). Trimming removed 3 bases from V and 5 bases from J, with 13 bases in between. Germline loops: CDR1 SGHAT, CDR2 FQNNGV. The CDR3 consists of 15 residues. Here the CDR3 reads CASSFTGSTNEKLFF. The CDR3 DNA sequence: TGTGCCAGCAGCTTTACAGGGTCTACCAATGAAAAACTGTTTTTT.

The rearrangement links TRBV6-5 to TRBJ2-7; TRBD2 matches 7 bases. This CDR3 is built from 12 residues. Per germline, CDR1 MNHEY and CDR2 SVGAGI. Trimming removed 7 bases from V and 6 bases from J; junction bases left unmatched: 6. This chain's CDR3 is CASTRGEGEQYF. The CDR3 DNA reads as TGTGCCAGCACGCGCGGGGAGGGCGAGCAGTACTTC.

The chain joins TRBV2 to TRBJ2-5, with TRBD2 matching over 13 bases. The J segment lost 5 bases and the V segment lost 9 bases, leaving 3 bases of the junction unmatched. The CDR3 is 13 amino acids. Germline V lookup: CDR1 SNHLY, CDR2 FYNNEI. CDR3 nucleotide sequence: TGTGCCAGGGGGACTAGCGGGATTGAGACCCAGTACTTC. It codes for CARGTSGIETQYF. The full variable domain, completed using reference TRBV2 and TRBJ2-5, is EPEVTQTPSHQVTQMGQEVILRCVPISNHLYFYWYRQILGQKVEFLVSFYNNEISEKSEIFDDQFSVERPDGSNFTLKIRSTKLEDSAMYFCARGTSGIETQYFGPGTRLLVL.

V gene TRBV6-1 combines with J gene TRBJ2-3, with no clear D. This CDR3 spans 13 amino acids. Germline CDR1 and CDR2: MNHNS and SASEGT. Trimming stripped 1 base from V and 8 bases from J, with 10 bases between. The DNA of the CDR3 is TGTGCCAGCAGTGAAGAGGGATTGGGTACGCAGTATTTT. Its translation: CASSEEGLGTQYF.

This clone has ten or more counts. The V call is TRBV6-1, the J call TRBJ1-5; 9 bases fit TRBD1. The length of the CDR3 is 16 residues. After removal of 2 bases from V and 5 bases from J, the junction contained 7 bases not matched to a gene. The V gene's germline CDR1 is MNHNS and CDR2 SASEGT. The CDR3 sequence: CASSESSGTGYQPQHF. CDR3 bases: TGTGCCAGCAGTGAATCGTCCGGGACAGGGTATCAGCCCCAGCATTTT.

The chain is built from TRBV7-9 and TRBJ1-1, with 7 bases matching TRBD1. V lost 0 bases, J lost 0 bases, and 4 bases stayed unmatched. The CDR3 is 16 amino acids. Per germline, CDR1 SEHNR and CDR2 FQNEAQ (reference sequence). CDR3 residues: CASSLAIGGMNTEAFF. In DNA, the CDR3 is TGTGCCAGCAGCTTAGCAATAGGGGGCATGAACACTGAAGCTTTCTTT.

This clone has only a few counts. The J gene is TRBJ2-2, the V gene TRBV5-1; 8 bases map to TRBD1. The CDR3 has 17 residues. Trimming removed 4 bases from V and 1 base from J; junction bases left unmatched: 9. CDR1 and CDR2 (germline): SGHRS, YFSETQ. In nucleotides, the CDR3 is TGCGCCAGCAGCCCCAGTGCCGGGACAGGGAACACCGGGGAGCTGTTTTTT. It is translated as CASSPSAGTGNTGELFF.

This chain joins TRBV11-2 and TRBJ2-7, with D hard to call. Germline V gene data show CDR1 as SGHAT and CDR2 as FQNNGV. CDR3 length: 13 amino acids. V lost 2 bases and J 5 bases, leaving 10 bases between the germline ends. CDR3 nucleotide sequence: TGTGCCAGCAGCTTATTAGAATCGGACGAGCAGTACTTC. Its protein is CASSLLESDEQYF.

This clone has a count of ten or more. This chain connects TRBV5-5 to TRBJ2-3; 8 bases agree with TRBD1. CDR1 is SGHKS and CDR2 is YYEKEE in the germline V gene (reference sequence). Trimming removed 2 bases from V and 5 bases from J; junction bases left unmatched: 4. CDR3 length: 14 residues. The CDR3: CASSLGQGLDTQYF. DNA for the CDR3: TGTGCCAGCAGCTTAGGACAGGGCTTAGATACGCAGTATTTT. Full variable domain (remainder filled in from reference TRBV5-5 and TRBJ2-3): DAGVTQSPTHLIKTRGQQVTLRCSPISGHKSVSWYQQVLGQGPQFIFQYYEKEERGRGNFPDRFSARQFPNYSSELNVNALLLGDSALYLCASSLGQGLDTQYFGPGTRLTVL.

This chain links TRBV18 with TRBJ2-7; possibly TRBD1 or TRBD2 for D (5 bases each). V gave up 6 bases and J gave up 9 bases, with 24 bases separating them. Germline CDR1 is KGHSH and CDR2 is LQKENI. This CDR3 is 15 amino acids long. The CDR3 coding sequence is TGTGCCAGCTCGCCCACGGGGCGAGGGAGTATTGGGCAGTACTTC. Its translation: CASSPTGRGSIGQYF. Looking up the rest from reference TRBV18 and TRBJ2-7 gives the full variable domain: NAGVMQNPRHLVRRRGQEARLRCSPMKGHSHVYWYRQLPEEGLKFMVYLQKENIIDESGMPKERFSAEFPKEGPSILRIQQVVRGDSAAYFCASSPTGRGSIGQYFGPGTRLTVT.

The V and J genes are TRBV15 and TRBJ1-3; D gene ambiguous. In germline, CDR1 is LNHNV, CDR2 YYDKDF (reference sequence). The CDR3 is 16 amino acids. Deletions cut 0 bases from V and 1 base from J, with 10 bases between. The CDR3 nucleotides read TGTGCCACCAGCAGAGACCAAGGGAGGTCTGGAAACACCATATATTTT. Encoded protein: CATSRDQGRSGNTIYF. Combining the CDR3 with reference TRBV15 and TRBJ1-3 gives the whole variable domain DAMVIQNPRYQVTQFGKPVTLSCSQTLNHNVMYWYQQKSSQAPKLLFHYYDKDFNNEADTPDNFQSRRPNTSFCFLDIRSPGLGDTAMYLCATSRDQGRSGNTIYFGEGSWLTVV.

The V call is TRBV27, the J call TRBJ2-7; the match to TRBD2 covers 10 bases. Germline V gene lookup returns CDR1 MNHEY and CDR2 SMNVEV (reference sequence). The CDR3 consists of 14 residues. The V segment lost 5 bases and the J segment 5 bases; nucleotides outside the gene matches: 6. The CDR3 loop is CASSILAGVNEQYF. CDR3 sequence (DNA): TGTGCCAGCAGTATTCTAGCGGGAGTTAACGAGCAGTACTTC.

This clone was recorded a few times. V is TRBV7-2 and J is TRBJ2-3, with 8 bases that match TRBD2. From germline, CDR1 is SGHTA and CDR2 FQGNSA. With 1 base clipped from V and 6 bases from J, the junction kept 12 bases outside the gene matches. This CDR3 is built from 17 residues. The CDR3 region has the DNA TGTGCCAGCAGCTTAGACCGACTAGCGCGATTATTGGATACGCAGTATTTT. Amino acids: CASSLDRLARLLDTQYF.

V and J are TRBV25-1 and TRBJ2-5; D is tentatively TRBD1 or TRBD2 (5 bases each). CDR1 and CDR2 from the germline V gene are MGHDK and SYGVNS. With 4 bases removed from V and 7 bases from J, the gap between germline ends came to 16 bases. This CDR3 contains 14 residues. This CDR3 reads CASSGDGPLVTQYF. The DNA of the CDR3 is TGTGCCAGCAGTGGGGACGGCCCCCTGGTGACCCAGTACTTC.

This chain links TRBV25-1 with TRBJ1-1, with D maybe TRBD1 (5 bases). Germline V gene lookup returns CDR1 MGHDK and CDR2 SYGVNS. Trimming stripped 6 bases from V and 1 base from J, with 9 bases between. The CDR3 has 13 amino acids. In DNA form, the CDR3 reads TGTGCCAGCAGGGACGGGGGGAACACTGAAGCTTTCTTT. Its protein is CASRDGGNTEAFF.

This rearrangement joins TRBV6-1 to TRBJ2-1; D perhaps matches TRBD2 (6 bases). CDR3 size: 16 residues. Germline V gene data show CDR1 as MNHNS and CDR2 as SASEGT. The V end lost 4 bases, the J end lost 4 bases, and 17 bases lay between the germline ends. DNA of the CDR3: TGTGCCAGCAGTGCCATTACCGGCAGCGGGTACAATGAGCAGTTCTTC. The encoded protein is CASSAITGSGYNEQFF.

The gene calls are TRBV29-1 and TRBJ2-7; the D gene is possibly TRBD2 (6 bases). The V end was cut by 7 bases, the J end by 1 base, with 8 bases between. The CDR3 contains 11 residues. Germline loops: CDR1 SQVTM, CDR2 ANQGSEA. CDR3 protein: CSGGGSYEQYF. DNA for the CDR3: TGCAGCGGGGGAGGATCCTACGAGCAGTACTTC.

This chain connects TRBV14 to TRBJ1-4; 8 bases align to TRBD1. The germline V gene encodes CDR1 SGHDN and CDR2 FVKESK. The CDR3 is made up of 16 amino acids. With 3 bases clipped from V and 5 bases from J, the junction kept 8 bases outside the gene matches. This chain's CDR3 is CASSHGAGGTNEKLFF. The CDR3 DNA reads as TGTGCCAGCAGCCATGGCGCAGGGGGCACCAATGAAAAACTGTTTTTT.

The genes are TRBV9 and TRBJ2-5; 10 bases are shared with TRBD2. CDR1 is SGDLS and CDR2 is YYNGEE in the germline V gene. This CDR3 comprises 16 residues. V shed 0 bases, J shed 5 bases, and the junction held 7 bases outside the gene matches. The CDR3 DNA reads TGTGCCAGCAGCGTAGCCCCTAGCGGGAGTGGGGAGACCCAGTACTTC. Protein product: CASSVAPSGSGETQYF.

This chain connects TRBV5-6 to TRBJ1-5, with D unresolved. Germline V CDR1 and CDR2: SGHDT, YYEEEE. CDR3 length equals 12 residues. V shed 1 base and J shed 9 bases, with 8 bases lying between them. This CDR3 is CASSLSLGPQHF. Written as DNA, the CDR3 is TGTGCCAGCAGCTTGAGTCTTGGGCCCCAGCATTTT. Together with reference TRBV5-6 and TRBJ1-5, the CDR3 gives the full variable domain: DAGVTQSPTHLIKTRGQQVTLRCSPKSGHDTVSWYQQALGQGPQFIFQYYEEEERQRGNFPDRFSGHQFPNYSSELNVNALLLGDSALYLCASSLSLGPQHFGDGTRLSIL.

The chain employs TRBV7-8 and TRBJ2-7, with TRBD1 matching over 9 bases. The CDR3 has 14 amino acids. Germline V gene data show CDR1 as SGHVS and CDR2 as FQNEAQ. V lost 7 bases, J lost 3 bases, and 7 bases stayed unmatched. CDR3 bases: TGTGCCAGCACCCCGCGGACAGGGGACTACGAGCAGTACTTC. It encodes CASTPRTGDYEQYF.

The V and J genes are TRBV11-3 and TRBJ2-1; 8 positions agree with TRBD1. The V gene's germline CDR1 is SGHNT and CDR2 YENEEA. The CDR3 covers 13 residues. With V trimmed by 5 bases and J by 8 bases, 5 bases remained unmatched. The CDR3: CASSHLTGDEQFF. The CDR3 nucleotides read TGTGCCAGCAGCCACTTGACAGGGGATGAGCAGTTCTTC.

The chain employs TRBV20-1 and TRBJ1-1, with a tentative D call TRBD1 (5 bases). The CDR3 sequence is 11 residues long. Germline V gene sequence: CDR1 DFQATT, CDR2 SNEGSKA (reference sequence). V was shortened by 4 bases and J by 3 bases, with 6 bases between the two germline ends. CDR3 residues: CSAKGDTEAFF. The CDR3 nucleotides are TGCAGTGCTAAAGGGGACACTGAAGCTTTCTTT.

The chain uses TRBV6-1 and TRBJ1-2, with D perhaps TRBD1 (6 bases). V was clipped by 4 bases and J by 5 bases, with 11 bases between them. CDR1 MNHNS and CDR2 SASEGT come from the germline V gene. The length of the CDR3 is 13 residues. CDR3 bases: TGTGCCAGCAGTGGGGACAAGGAGTATGGCTACACCTTC. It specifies CASSGDKEYGYTF.

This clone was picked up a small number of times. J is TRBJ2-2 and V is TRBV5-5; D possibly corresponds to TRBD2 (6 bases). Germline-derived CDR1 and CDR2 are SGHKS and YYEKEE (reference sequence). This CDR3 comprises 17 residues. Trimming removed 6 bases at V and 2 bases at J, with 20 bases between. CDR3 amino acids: CASTRGAGSGNTGELFF. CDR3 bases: TGTGCCAGCACCCGCGGGGCGGGATCTGGAAACACCGGGGAGCTGTTTTTT.

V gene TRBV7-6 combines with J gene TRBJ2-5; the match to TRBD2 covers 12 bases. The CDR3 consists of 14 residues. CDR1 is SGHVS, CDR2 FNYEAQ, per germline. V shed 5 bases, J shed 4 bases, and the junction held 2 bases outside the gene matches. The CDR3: CASSVLAGGETQYF. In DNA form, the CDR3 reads TGTGCCAGCAGCGTACTAGCGGGAGGAGAGACCCAGTACTTC.

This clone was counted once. Here the CDR3 DNA reads TGTGCCAGCAGGACTGACGGCGGGATACTCCAGTTCTTC. Its protein product is CASRTDGGILQFF. J is TRBJ2-1 and V is TRBV25-1, with D possibly TRBD2 on 6 matching bases. This CDR3 has 13 residues. The ends were cut back, 6 bases at V and 13 bases at J, with 19 bases in the middle. Looked up from germline, CDR1 is MGHDK and CDR2 is SYGVNS.

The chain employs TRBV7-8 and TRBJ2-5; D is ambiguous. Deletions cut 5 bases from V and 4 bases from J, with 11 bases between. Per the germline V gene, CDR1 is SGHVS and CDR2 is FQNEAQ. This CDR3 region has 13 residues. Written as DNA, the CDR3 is TGTGCCAGCAGCCTAGGTGGTTCAGAGACCCAGTACTTC. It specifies CASSLGGSETQYF.